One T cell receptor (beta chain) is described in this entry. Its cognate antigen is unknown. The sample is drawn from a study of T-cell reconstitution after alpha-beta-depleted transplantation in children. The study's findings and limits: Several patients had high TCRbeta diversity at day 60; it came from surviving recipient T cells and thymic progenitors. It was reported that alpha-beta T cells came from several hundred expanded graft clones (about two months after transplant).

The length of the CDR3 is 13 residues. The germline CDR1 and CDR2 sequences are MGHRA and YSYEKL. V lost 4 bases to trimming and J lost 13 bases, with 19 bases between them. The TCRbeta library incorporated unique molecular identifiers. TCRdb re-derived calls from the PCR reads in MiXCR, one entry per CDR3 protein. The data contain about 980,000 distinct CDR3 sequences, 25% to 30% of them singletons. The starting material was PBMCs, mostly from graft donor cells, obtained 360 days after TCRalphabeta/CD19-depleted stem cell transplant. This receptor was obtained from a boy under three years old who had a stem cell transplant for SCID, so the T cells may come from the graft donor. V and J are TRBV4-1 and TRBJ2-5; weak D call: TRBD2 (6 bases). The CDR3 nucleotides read TGCGCCAGCAGCCCCTACGGGACTTCAGCTCCGTACTTC. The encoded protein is CASSPYGTSAPYF.